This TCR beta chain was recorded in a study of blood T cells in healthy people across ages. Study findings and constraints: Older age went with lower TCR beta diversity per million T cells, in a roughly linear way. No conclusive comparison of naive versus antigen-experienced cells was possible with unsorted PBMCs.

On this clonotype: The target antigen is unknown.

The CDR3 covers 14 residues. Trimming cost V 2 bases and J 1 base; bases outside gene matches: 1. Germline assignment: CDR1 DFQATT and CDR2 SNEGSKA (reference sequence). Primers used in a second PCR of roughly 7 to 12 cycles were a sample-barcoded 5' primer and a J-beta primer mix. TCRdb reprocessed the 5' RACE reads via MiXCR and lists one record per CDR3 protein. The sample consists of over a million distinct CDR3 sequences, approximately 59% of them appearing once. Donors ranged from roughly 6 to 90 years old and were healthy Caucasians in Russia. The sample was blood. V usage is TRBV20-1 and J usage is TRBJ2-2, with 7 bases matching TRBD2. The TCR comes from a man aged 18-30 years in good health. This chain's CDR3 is CSARSSGNTGELFF. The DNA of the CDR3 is TGCAGTGCTAGATCTAGCGGGAACACCGGGGAGCTGTTTTTT.